What follows describes a single T cell receptor (beta chain). Germline V lookup: CDR1 MNHEY, CDR2 SMNVEV (reference sequence). J was trimmed by 5 bases and V by 2 bases; bases with no gene match: 6. CDR3 size: 14 residues. These data belong to a study of blood T cell repertoires in COVID-19. Clones were sequenced by immunoSEQ multiplex PCR, and TCRdb holds only the in-frame ones, with some missing. The table lists approximately 110,000 clones, roughly 87% of them singletons, with 3.5% to 5% in the top ten. The specimen was peripheral blood. The TCR comes from a man between 45 and 60 years old with acute or convalescent COVID-19. The chain employs TRBV27 and TRBJ2-7, with 7 bases fitting TRBD1. The DNA for the CDR3 is TGTGCCAGCAGTTTAGCCAGGGGGTATGACGAGCAGTACTTC. Translation: CASSLARGYDEQYF.